This TCR beta chain was obtained from a study of blood T cell repertoires in COVID-19. Study as a whole: PBMCs, B-cell-depleted T cells, or T cells were the source of the cDNA or gDNA that made up the material.

This clone has a handful of counts. The study recruited people aged roughly 18 to 95 years across some 23 US areas. Assay used: immunoSEQ multiplex PCR; TCRdb lists only in-frame clones, some missing. The sample has roughly 140,000 clones, about 80% seen once. This CDR3 is built from 13 residues. V shed 0 bases and J shed 4 bases, with 4 bases lying between them. CDR1 and CDR2 (germline): MNHEY, SMNVEV (reference sequence). The sample consisted of PBMCs or T cells enriched from blood (not recorded which). This TCR was recovered from a man aged 50 to 59 who had recovered from COVID-19. The chain is built from TRBV27 and TRBJ1-5; D unclear. The CDR3 reads CASSLSLNQPQHF. The CDR3 DNA is TGTGCCAGCAGTTTATCCCTTAATCAGCCCCAGCATTTT.